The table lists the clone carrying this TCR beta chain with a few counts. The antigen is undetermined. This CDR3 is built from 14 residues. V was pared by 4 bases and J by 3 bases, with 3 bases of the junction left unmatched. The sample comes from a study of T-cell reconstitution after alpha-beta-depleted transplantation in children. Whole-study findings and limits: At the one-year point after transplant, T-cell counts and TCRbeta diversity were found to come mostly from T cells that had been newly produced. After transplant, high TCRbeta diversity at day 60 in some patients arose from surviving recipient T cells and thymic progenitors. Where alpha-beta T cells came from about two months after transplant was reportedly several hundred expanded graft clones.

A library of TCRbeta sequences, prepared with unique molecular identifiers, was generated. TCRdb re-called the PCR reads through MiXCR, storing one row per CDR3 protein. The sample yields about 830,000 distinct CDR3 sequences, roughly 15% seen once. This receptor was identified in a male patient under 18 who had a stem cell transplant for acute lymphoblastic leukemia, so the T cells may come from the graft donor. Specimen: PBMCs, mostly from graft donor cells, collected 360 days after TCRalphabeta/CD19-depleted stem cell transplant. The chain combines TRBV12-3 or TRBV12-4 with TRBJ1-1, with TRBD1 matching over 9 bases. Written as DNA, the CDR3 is TGTGCCAGCAGTTCGACAGGGGGGTACACTGAAGCTTTCTTT. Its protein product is CASSSTGGYTEAFF.